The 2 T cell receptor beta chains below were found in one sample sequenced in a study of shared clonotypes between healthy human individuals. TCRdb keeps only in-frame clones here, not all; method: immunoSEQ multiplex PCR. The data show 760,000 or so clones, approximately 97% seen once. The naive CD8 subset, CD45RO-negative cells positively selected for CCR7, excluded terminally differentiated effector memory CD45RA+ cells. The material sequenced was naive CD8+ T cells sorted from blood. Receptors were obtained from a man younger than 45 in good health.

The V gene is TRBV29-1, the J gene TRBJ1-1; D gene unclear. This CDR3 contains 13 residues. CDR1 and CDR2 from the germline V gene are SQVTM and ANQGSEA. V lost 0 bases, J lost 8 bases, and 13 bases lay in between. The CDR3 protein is CSVEDLGTPEAFF. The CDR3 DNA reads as TGCAGCGTTGAAGATTTAGGAACCCCCGAAGCTTTCTTT. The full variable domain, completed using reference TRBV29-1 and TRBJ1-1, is SAVISQKPSRDICQRGTSLTIQCQVDSQVTMMFWYRQQPGQSLTLIATANQGSEATYESGFVIDKFPISRPNLTFSTLTVSNMSPEDSSIYLCSVEDLGTPEAFFGQGTRLTVV.

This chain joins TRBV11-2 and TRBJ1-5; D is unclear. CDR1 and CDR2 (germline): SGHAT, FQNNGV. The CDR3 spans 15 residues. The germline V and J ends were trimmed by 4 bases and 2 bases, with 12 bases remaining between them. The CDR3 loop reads CASSSDMLGNQPQHF. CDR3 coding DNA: TGTGCCAGCAGCTCAGACATGCTGGGCAATCAGCCCCAGCATTTT.